This T cell receptor (beta chain) is from a study of blood T cells in healthy people across ages. The overall study: Template switching caught about one barcoded beta molecule for each two T cells.

CDR1 is SEHNR and CDR2 is FQNEAQ in the germline V gene (reference sequence). V trimming: 7 bases; J trimming: 7 bases; junction bases outside the gene matches: 12. The CDR3 is made up of 14 amino acids. Study outcomes and limitations: Roughly linearly, TCR beta diversity per million T cells fell as age increased. A strong correlation was found between TCR beta diversity and the percentage of naive T cells.

Using a J-beta primer mix together with a sample-barcoded 5' primer, a second PCR was run for 7 to 11 cycles. Each cDNA molecule received a tag from a template-switch adaptor that had 12 random nucleotides. TCRdb reprocessed the 5' RACE reads with MiXCR, giving one entry per CDR3 protein. This sample has more than 650,000 distinct CDR3 sequences, with 22% found just once. Only a few counts were recorded for this clonotype. Antigen unknown. This TCR was recovered from a man aged 70 or older in good health. The sample taken for sequencing was blood. The V gene is TRBV7-9, the J gene TRBJ2-7; 8 bases map to TRBD1. The CDR3 protein is CASNRGQANAEQYF. In DNA form, the CDR3 reads TGTGCCAGCAACAGGGGACAGGCCAACGCGGAGCAGTACTTC.